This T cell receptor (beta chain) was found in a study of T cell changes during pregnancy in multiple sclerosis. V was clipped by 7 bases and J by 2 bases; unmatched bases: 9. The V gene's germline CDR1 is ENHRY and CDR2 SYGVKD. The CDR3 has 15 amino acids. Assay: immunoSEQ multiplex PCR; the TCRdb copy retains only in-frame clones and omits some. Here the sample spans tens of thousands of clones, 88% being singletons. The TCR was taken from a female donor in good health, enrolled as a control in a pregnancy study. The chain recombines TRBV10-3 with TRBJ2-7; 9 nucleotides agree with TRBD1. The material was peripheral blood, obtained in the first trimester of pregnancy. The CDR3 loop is CAIKVVGQGTYEQYF. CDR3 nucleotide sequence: TGTGCCATCAAGGTCGTAGGACAGGGGACCTACGAGCAGTACTTC.